This T cell receptor beta chain was obtained from a study of identical twins. This clonotype was seen a handful of times. This CDR3 has 18 residues. V shed 5 bases and J shed 1 base, with 23 bases lying between them. Germline-derived CDR1 and CDR2 are MGHDK and SYGVNS. TCRdb recomputed calls from the 5' RACE reads with MiXCR, one row per CDR3 protein. This repertoire shows 690,000 or so distinct CDR3 sequences, roughly 8% found once; its top ten account for about 0.98%. These data were also reused for a study on yellow fever vaccine responses in identical twins.

V usage is TRBV25-1 and J usage is TRBJ1-1; D gene uncertain. The sample taken for sequencing was PBMCs. This clonotype originated in a woman aged 18 to 35 in good health. The CDR3 sequence is CASSPLGGLGPTNTEAFF. In DNA, the CDR3 is TGTGCCAGCAGTCCCCTGGGAGGGTTAGGCCCTACGAACACTGAAGCTTTCTTT. The whole variable domain, remainder taken from reference TRBV25-1 and TRBJ1-1, is EADIYQTPRYLVIGTGKKITLECSQTMGHDKMYWYQQDPGMELHLIHYSYGVNSTEKGDLSSESTVSRIRTEHFPLTLESARPSHTSQYLCASSPLGGLGPTNTEAFFGQGTRLTVV.